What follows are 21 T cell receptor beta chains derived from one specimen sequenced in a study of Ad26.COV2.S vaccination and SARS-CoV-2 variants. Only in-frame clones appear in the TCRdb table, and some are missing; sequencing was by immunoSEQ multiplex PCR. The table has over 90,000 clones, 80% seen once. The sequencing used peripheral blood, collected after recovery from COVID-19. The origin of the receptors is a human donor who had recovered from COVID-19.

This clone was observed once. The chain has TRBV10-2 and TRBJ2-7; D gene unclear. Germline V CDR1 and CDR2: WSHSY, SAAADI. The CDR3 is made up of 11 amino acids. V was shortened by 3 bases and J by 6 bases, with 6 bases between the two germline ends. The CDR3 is CASSDLLEQYF. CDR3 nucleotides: TGCGCCAGCAGTGACCTCCTCGAGCAGTACTTC.

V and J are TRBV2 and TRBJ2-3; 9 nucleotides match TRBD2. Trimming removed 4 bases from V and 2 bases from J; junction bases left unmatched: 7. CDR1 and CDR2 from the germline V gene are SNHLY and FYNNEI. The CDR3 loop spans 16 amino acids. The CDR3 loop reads CASSGSSGGFTDTQYF. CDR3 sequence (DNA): TGTGCCAGCAGTGGGTCCAGCGGGGGGTTCACAGATACGCAGTATTTT.

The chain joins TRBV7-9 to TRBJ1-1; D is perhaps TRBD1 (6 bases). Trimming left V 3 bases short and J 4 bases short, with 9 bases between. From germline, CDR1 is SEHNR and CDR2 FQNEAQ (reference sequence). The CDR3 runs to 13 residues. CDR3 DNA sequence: TGTGCCAGCAGCTTCCCGGGGGCCACTGAAGCTTTCTTT. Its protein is CASSFPGATEAFF.

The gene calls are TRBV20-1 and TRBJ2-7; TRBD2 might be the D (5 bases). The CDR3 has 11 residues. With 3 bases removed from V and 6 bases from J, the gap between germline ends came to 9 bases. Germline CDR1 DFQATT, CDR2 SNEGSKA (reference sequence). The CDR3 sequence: CSARSGFEQYF. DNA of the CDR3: TGCAGTGCTAGGTCGGGATTCGAGCAGTACTTC.

This CDR3 reads CAWFIPAWTPNTEAFF. CDR3 DNA sequence: TGTGCCTGGTTTATCCCGGCCTGGACACCTAACACTGAAGCTTTCTTT. This chain uses TRBV30 with TRBJ1-1; possibly TRBD1 for D (5 bases). Germline CDR1 and CDR2: GTSNPN and SVGIG (reference sequence). The CDR3 covers 16 residues. Trimming stripped 5 bases from V and 2 bases from J, with 21 bases between.

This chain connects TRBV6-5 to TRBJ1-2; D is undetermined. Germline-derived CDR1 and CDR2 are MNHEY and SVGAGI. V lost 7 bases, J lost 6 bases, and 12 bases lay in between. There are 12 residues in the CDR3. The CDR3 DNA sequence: TGTGCCAGCATGTGGTCAGTTAATGGCTACACCTTC. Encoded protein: CASMWSVNGYTF.

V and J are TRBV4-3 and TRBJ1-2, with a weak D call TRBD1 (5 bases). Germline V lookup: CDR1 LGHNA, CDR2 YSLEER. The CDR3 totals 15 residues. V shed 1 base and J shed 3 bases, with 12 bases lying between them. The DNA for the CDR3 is TGCGCCAGCAGCCAAGTGGAGGGACCTGACTATGGCTACACCTTC. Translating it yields CASSQVEGPDYGYTF.

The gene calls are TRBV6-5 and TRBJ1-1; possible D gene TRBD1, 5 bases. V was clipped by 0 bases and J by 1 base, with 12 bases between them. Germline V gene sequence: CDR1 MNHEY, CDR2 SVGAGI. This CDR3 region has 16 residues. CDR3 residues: CASSYSIGDGNTEAFF. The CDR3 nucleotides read TGTGCCAGCAGTTACTCGATAGGGGACGGGAACACTGAAGCTTTCTTT.

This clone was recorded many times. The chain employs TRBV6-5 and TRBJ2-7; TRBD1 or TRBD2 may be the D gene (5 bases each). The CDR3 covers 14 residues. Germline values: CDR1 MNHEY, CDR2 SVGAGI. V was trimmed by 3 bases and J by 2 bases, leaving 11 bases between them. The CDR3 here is CASSYSRETYEQYF. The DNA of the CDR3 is TGTGCCAGCAGTTATTCCAGGGAGACCTACGAGCAGTACTTC.

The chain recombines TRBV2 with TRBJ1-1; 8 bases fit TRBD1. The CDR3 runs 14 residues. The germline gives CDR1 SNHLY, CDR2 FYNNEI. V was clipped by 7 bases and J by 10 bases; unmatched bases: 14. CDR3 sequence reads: CASTQVDRAERAFF. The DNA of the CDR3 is TGTGCCAGCACCCAGGTGGACAGGGCCGAAAGAGCTTTCTTT.

The CDR3, as DNA: TGTGCCAGCAGCCCCCGGACTAGCGGGGGGGCAGAAGATACGCAGTATTTT. Translated: CASSPRTSGGAEDTQYF. The chain is built from TRBV9 and TRBJ2-3; 15 positions agree with TRBD2. This CDR3 contains 17 residues. V lost 4 bases, J lost 5 bases, and 8 bases stayed unmatched. Looked up from germline, CDR1 is SGDLS and CDR2 is YYNGEE.

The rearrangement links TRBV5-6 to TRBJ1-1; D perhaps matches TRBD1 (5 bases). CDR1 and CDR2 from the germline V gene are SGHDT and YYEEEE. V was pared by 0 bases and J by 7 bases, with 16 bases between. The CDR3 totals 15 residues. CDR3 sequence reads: CASSLAGGLRGEAFF. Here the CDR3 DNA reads TGTGCCAGCAGCTTGGCCGGGGGGTTAAGGGGTGAAGCTTTCTTT.

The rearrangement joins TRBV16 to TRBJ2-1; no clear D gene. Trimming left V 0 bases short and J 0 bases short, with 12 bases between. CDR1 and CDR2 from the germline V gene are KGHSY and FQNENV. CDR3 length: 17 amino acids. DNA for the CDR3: TGTGCCAGCAGCCAATCTGGTGGGCAGGTCTCCTACAATGAGCAGTTCTTC. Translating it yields CASSQSGGQVSYNEQFF. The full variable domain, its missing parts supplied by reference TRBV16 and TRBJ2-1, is GEEVAQTPKHLVRGEGQKAKLYCAPIKGHSYVFWYQQVLKNEFKFLISFQNENVFDETGMPKERFSAKCLPNSPCSLEIQATKLEDSAVYFCASSQSGGQVSYNEQFFGPGTRLTVL.

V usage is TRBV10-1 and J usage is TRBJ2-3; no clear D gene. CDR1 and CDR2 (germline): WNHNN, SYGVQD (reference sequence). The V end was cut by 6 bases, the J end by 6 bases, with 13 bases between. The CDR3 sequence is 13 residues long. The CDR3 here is CASRKDNSDTQYF. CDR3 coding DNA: TGCGCCAGCAGGAAAGACAATTCCGATACGCAGTATTTT.

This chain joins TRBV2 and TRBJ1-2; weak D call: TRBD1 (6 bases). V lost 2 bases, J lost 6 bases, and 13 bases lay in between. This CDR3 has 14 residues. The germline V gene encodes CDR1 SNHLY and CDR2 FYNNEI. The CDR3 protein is CASSERTGRHGYTF. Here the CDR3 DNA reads TGTGCCAGCAGTGAAAGAACAGGGCGACATGGCTACACCTTC.

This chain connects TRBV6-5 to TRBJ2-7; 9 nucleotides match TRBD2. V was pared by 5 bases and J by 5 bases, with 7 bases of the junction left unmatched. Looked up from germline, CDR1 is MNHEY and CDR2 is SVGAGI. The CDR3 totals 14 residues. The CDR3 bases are TGTGCCAGCAGTACCCGCGGGGGGGCCGACGAGCAGTACTTC. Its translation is CASSTRGGADEQYF.

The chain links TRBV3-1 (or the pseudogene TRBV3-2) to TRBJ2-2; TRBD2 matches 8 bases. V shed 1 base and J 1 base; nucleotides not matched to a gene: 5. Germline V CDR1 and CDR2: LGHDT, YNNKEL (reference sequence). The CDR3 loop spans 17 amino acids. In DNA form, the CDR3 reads TGTGCCAGCAGCCAAGGAACCGGGGGGGTGAACACCGGGGAGCTGTTTTTT. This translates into CASSQGTGGVNTGELFF.

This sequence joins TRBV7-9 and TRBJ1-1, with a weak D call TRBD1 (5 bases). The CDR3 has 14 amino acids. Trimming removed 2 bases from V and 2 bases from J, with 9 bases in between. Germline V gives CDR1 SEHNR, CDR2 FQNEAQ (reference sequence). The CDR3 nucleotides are TGTGCCAGCAGCTTATCCCAGGGAAACACTGAAGCTTTCTTT. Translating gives CASSLSQGNTEAFF.

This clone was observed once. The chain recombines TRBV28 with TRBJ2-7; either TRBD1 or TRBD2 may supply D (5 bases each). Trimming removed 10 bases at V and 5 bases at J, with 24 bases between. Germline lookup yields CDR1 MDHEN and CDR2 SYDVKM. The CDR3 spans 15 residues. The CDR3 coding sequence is TGTGCCACCAAGAGGGGCCCGCAGAGGATCCACGAGCAGTACTTC. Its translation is CATKRGPQRIHEQYF.

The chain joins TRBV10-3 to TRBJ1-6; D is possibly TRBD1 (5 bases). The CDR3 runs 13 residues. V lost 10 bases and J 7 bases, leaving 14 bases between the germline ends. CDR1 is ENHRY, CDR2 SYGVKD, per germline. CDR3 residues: CATDQGGNSPLHF. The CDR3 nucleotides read TGTGCCACCGATCAGGGCGGCAATTCACCCCTCCACTTT.

The CDR3, as DNA: TGTGCCAGCAGCCTTGGATTGGGTAACACCGGGGAGCTGTTTTTT. Its protein product is CASSLGLGNTGELFF. The rearrangement joins TRBV11-2 to TRBJ2-2; D is undetermined. Trimming removed 5 bases from V and 2 bases from J, with 12 bases in between. The CDR3 is 15 amino acids. From germline, CDR1 is SGHAT and CDR2 FQNNGV.